This entry concerns a single T cell receptor (beta chain). This CDR3 region has 14 residues. V was trimmed by 0 bases and J by 2 bases, leaving 11 bases between them. Germline CDR1 GTSNPN, CDR2 SVGIG (reference sequence). In the original workflow: Cell counts per sample came from amplifying reference gene primers. Sequencing was performed with immunoSEQ multiplex PCR; in TCRdb, only in-frame clones are kept and a portion is missing. From that table come the V and J calls and clone size; the DNA was used to work out D and trimming. The data contain roughly 250,000 clones, about 87% of them singletons. This entry comes from a study of blood T cell repertoires in COVID-19. Study-wide context: Samples representing acute and convalescent COVID-19 were sourced from the United States, Italy and Spain. Sources were T cells, B-cell-depleted T cells, or PBMCs; the material itself was cDNA or gDNA.

Source material: peripheral blood. This receptor was taken from a man aged 60-69 years who had recovered from COVID-19. The chain links TRBV30 to TRBJ2-7; possibly TRBD2 for D (6 bases). The chain's CDR3 is CAWSVRDGPYEQYF. Here the CDR3 DNA reads TGTGCCTGGAGTGTGCGGGACGGGCCCTACGAGCAGTACTTC.